A single sample gave rise to the 16 T cell receptor beta chains below, sequenced in a study of T cell responses to AZD1222 COVID-19 vaccine. Data came from immunoSEQ multiplex PCR; TCRdb stores just in-frame clones and leaves some out. The sample has 100,000 to 150,000 clones, around 90% seen once; the top ten hold roughly 1.5%. The source material was peripheral blood, sampled on day 0 of AZD1222 vaccination. The origin of the receptors is an adult in good health.

J is TRBJ1-3 and V is TRBV6-5; D call uncertain. The CDR3 length is 15 residues. V was trimmed by 5 bases and J by 0 bases, leaving 11 bases between them. Germline CDR1 reads MNHEY; CDR2 reads SVGAGI. This chain's CDR3 is CASSQDWSSGNTIYF. The CDR3 DNA reads TGTGCCAGCAGTCAGGACTGGAGCTCTGGAAACACCATATATTTT.

J is TRBJ2-6 and V is TRBV28; no clear D. Germline loops: CDR1 MDHEN, CDR2 SYDVKM. Trimming cost V 7 bases and J 0 bases, with 10 bases left between them. This CDR3 has 15 amino acids. The chain's CDR3 is CASTLGLSGANVLTF. DNA for the CDR3: TGTGCCAGCACCTTAGGGCTCTCTGGGGCCAACGTCCTGACTTTC.

The gene calls are TRBV15 and TRBJ1-5; 8 nucleotides line up with TRBD1. V lost 0 bases, J lost 3 bases, and 7 bases stayed unmatched. CDR3 length: 17 amino acids. Germline CDR1 and CDR2: LNHNV and YYDKDF (reference sequence). CDR3: CATSRERTGWNNQPQHF. The CDR3 nucleotides are TGTGCCACCAGCAGAGAGAGGACAGGGTGGAACAATCAGCCCCAGCATTTT.

The chain combines TRBV4-1 with TRBJ2-7; D might be TRBD1 (5 bases). V gave up 0 bases and J gave up 5 bases, with 11 bases separating them. Germline V gene sequence: CDR1 MGHRA, CDR2 YSYEKL. The CDR3 contains 14 residues. CDR3 region: CASSQEAAGHEQYF. The CDR3 DNA reads TGCGCCAGCAGCCAAGAGGCCGCAGGGCACGAGCAGTACTTC.

The genes are TRBV5-5 and TRBJ1-5; a possible D gene is TRBD1 (5 bases). Germline values: CDR1 SGHKS, CDR2 YYEKEE (reference sequence). The CDR3 has 15 residues. The germline V and J ends were trimmed by 4 bases and 5 bases, with 16 bases remaining between them. CDR3 sequence reads: CASSMFAAGDQPQHF. The CDR3 DNA follows: TGTGCCAGCAGCATGTTTGCAGCGGGGGATCAGCCCCAGCATTTT. Supplemented by reference TRBV5-5 and TRBJ1-5, the full variable domain reads DAGVTQSPTHLIKTRGQQVTLRCSPISGHKSVSWYQQVLGQGPQFIFQYYEKEERGRGNFPDRFSARQFPNYSSELNVNALLLGDSALYLCASSMFAAGDQPQHFGDGTRLSIL.

The V and J genes are TRBV5-6 and TRBJ2-2; D not resolved. With 0 bases removed from V and 2 bases from J, the gap between germline ends came to 8 bases. Germline V gene data show CDR1 as SGHDT and CDR2 as YYEEEE. The CDR3 sequence is 15 residues long. CDR3 in DNA: TGTGCCAGCAGCTTGGCTCAGGCTAACACCGGGGAGCTGTTTTTT. Protein sequence: CASSLAQANTGELFF.

Worth noting for this clone: The junction and the germline gene differ at one end; a read error may be behind it. The chain has TRBV6-2 or TRBV6-3 and TRBJ2-1; maybe TRBD1 (5 bases). The germline gives CDR1 MNHEY, CDR2 SVGEGT. The CDR3 has 11 amino acids. CDR3 region: CASSLGQGSIF. The DNA of the CDR3 is TGTGCCAGCAGTTTGGGGCAGGGAAGTATCTTC.

The chain joins TRBV15 to TRBJ1-2; a weak D match, TRBD1 (6 bases). Between the trimmed V and J ends, which lost 0 bases and 8 bases, there was a span of 13 bases. CDR1 and CDR2 from the germline V gene are LNHNV and YYDKDF (reference sequence). The CDR3 consists of 14 residues. Here the CDR3 DNA reads TGTGCCACCAGCAGAGAAAGGGGGGCGTTCGGCTACACCTTC. Amino acids: CATSRERGAFGYTF.

The J gene is TRBJ1-1, the V gene TRBV7-8, with D perhaps TRBD1 (5 bases). CDR3 length equals 14 residues. V dropped 3 bases and J dropped 0 bases, with 8 bases sitting between them. Per the germline V gene, CDR1 is SGHVS and CDR2 is FQNEAQ. CDR3 coding DNA: TGTGCCAGCAGCTTGGACAATTTGAACACTGAAGCTTTCTTT. Its translation is CASSLDNLNTEAFF.

DNA of the CDR3: TGTGCCAGTAGTAACCGGGACGGCGGTGGGCAGTTCTTC. It is translated as CASSNRDGGGQFF. The chain links TRBV19 to TRBJ2-1; tentatively, D is TRBD1 or TRBD2 (5 bases each). Per germline, CDR1 LNHDA and CDR2 SQIVND (reference sequence). This CDR3 comprises 13 residues. V lost 4 bases, J lost 12 bases, and 16 bases lay in between.

This clone has more than one count but fewer than ten. The chain links TRBV24-1 to TRBJ1-2, with D possibly being TRBD1 (6 bases). Between the trimmed V and J ends, which lost 4 bases and 4 bases, there was a span of 12 bases. The CDR3 runs 14 residues. Looked up from germline, CDR1 is KGHDR and CDR2 is SFDVKD. This chain's CDR3 is CATSEEGGPYGYTF. The CDR3 DNA reads TGTGCCACCAGTGAGGAGGGGGGTCCCTATGGCTACACCTTC.

V is TRBV19 and J is TRBJ1-1; D possibly corresponds to TRBD1 (5 bases). Germline V gene lookup returns CDR1 LNHDA and CDR2 SQIVND (reference sequence). With 5 bases removed from V and 0 bases from J, the gap between germline ends came to 7 bases. The CDR3 extends over 13 amino acids. The CDR3 reads CASSPQVNTEAFF. The CDR3 nucleotides read TGTGCCAGTAGTCCACAGGTGAACACTGAAGCTTTCTTT.

V and J are TRBV29-1 and TRBJ2-1, with D maybe TRBD1 (6 bases). The CDR3 is made up of 11 amino acids. Germline V gene data show CDR1 as SQVTM and CDR2 as ANQGSEA. Trimming stripped 7 bases from V and 4 bases from J, with 8 bases between. CDR3 nucleotides: TGCAGCGGCAGGGGTTACAATGAGCAGTTCTTC. This encodes CSGRGYNEQFF.

The chain uses TRBV7-9 and TRBJ1-1; tentative D call: TRBD1 (5 bases). Germline V gene data show CDR1 as SEHNR and CDR2 as FQNEAQ (reference sequence). V dropped 10 bases and J dropped 4 bases, with 31 bases sitting between them. The CDR3 is 18 amino acids. CDR3 region: CATNGPGGGDSSGTEAFF. The CDR3 region has the DNA TGTGCCACCAACGGGCCCGGCGGGGGAGATAGTTCGGGCACTGAAGCTTTCTTT.

CDR3 sequence (DNA): TGTGCCAGCAGAGAGAGCAACAGGGTAGAGACTGAAGCTTTCTTT. As protein: CASRESNRVETEAFF. The V gene is TRBV7-3, the J gene TRBJ1-1, with D tentatively TRBD1 (6 bases). V gave up 6 bases and J gave up 5 bases, with 19 bases separating them. Looked up from germline, CDR1 is SGHTA and CDR2 is FQGTGA. The CDR3 contains 15 residues.

The rearrangement links TRBV2 to TRBJ1-5; 8 bases are a match to TRBD1. Germline trimming cut 5 bases from V and 2 bases from J; bases unmatched to any gene: 5. CDR3 length equals 15 residues. The germline V gene has CDR1 SNHLY and CDR2 FYNNEI. CDR3 in amino acids: CASSRDRQGNQPQHF. For the CDR3, the DNA is TGTGCCAGCAGTAGGGACAGGCAAGGCAATCAGCCCCAGCATTTT.